One and the same sample provided the 30 T cell receptor beta chains below, sequenced in a study of blood T cell repertoires in COVID-19. Repertoires were generated with immunoSEQ multiplex PCR, while TCRdb's copy carries only in-frame clones and drops some. Of approximately 36,000 clones listed, approximately 75% were seen once; the top ten hold about 44%. Sequenced material: peripheral blood. The receptor source for this set is a human donor in a cohort sampled during active or convalescent COVID-19. The donor label of this sample is uncertain.

This clone was found once. The chain links TRBV4-1 to TRBJ1-2; tentatively, D is TRBD1 (5 bases). Trimming removed 1 base at V and 3 bases at J, with 15 bases between. Germline V gene lookup returns CDR1 MGHRA and CDR2 YSYEKL. The CDR3 is made up of 16 amino acids. CDR3 in DNA: TGCGCCAGCAGCCAAGCCTGGGGGGATTTCGACTATGGCTACACCTTC. It encodes CASSQAWGDFDYGYTF.

V is TRBV12-3 or TRBV12-4 and J is TRBJ1-6; 7 positions agree with TRBD1. The CDR3 length is 13 residues. With V trimmed by 7 bases and J by 5 bases, 2 bases remained unmatched. The CDR3 DNA reads as TGTGCCAGCAAAGGGACAGATAATTCACCCCTCCACTTT. It codes for CASKGTDNSPLHF.

The chain carries TRBV5-6 and TRBJ2-3; 9 bases map to TRBD1. This CDR3 comprises 15 residues. Germline V CDR1 and CDR2: SGHDT, YYEEEE. V lost 1 base, J lost 5 bases, and 5 bases stayed unmatched. CDR3 protein: CASSLLDRGGDTQYF. CDR3 sequence (DNA): TGTGCCAGCAGCTTGTTGGACAGGGGAGGAGATACGCAGTATTTT.

There are a few counts of this clone. This chain connects TRBV5-1 to TRBJ2-1; no clear D gene. Deletions cut 0 bases from V and 6 bases from J, with 4 bases between. The V gene's germline CDR1 is SGHRS and CDR2 YFSETQ. The CDR3 contains 12 residues. Here the CDR3 DNA reads TGCGCCAGCAGCTTGGGTCGCAATGAGCAGTTCTTC. Its protein is CASSLGRNEQFF. Based on the CDR3 plus reference TRBV5-1 and TRBJ2-1, the full variable domain is KAGVTQTPRYLIKTRGQQVTLSCSPISGHRSVSWYQQTPGQGLQFLFEYFSETQRNKGNFPGRFSGRQFSNSRSEMNVSTLELGDSALYLCASSLGRNEQFFGPGTRLTVL.

V is TRBV7-2 and J is TRBJ2-7; 7 bases align to TRBD1. The CDR3 consists of 15 residues. Unmatched junction bases numbered 11, after V lost 4 bases and J lost 5 bases. Germline CDR1 SGHTA, CDR2 FQGNSA. The CDR3 loop reads CASSSPTGFYDEQYF. CDR3 sequence (DNA): TGTGCCAGCAGCTCGCCGACAGGGTTCTACGACGAGCAGTACTTC. The full variable domain, completed using reference TRBV7-2 and TRBJ2-7, is GAGVSQSPSNKVTEKGKDVELRCDPISGHTALYWYRQSLGQGLEFLIYFQGNSAPDKSGLPSDRFSAERTGGSVSTLTIQRTQQEDSAVYLCASSSPTGFYDEQYFGPGTRLTVT.

This clone was observed a handful of times. This chain links TRBV6-6 with TRBJ2-1; D is unresolved. The length of the CDR3 is 12 residues. Trimming took 0 bases from V and 7 from J, leaving 4 bases between them. The V gene's germline CDR1 is MNHNY and CDR2 SVGAGI (reference sequence). In DNA, the CDR3 is TGTGCCAGCAGTTACTCGACAAATGAGCAGTTCTTC. This gives the protein CASSYSTNEQFF.

This clone was seen a handful of times. The chain has TRBV10-3 and TRBJ1-1; the D gene is possibly TRBD1 (5 bases). Trimming pared 3 bases from V and 4 bases from J, leaving 15 bases between. Germline CDR1 ENHRY, CDR2 SYGVKD. This CDR3 region has 15 residues. DNA for the CDR3: TGTGCCATCAGTGATTCGACCGGAACAGGCACTGAAGCTTTCTTT. As protein: CAISDSTGTGTEAFF.

The J gene is TRBJ1-2, the V gene TRBV12-3 or TRBV12-4; D gene uncertain. The CDR3 length is 13 residues. V was clipped by 4 bases and J by 3 bases, with 9 bases between them. In DNA, the CDR3 is TGTGCCAGCAGTTATGAGGTCGACTATGGCTACACCTTC. It is translated as CASSYEVDYGYTF.

Notes on this clone: Mismatch with germline at one junction end may stem from a read error. This chain links TRBV19 with TRBJ1-5; TRBD1 aligns across 8 bases. This CDR3 has 15 residues. Germline-derived CDR1 and CDR2 are LNHDA and SQIVND (reference sequence). CDR3 residues: CASTIRDRGGQPQHF. The CDR3 bases are TGTGCCAGTACTATAAGAGACAGGGGAGGTCAGCCCCAGCATTTT.

The chain is built from TRBV11-2 and TRBJ1-2; 11 bases fit TRBD1. This CDR3 is 14 amino acids long. Looked up from germline, CDR1 is SGHAT and CDR2 is FQNNGV. Germline trimming cut 8 bases from V and 8 bases from J; bases unmatched to any gene: 10. CDR3 protein: CASRRTGGQGGYTF. The CDR3 DNA follows: TGTGCCAGCCGTAGGACAGGGGGCCAAGGAGGCTACACCTTC.

This sequence joins TRBV24-1 and TRBJ1-1, with a tentative D call TRBD1 (6 bases). Germline CDR1 reads KGHDR; CDR2 reads SFDVKD. Trimming took 2 bases from V and 6 from J, leaving 9 bases between them. The CDR3 loop spans 13 amino acids. CDR3: CATSDSGQPEAFF. The CDR3 DNA reads TGTGCCACCAGTGATTCTGGACAGCCTGAAGCTTTCTTT.

This clone showed up just once. The V call is TRBV4-2, the J call TRBJ1-4, with D tentatively TRBD1 (6 bases). Between the trimmed V and J ends, which lost 1 base and 13 bases, there was a span of 13 bases. The CDR3 has 13 residues. CDR1 LGHNA and CDR2 YNFKEQ come from the germline V gene. CDR3 sequence: CASSQGVLDRLFF. For the CDR3, the DNA is TGTGCCAGCAGCCAAGGGGTATTGGACAGACTGTTTTTT.

This clone has a single count. The chain joins TRBV28 to TRBJ1-2, with TRBD1 identical over 9 bases. CDR1 is MDHEN and CDR2 is SYDVKM in the germline V gene. The CDR3 loop spans 15 amino acids. V shed 4 bases, J shed 8 bases, and the junction held 11 bases outside the gene matches. The CDR3 region is CASSSLYGQGMGYTF. CDR3 DNA: TGTGCCAGCAGTTCACTTTATGGACAGGGGATGGGCTACACCTTC.

This rearrangement joins TRBV27 to TRBJ2-5; tentatively, D is TRBD1 (6 bases). This CDR3 has 15 residues. Germline loops: CDR1 MNHEY, CDR2 SMNVEV (reference sequence). V was shortened by 0 bases and J by 2 bases, with 10 bases between the two germline ends. CDR3: CASSLSDRRQETQYF. CDR3 in DNA: TGTGCCAGCAGTTTATCCGACAGGAGACAAGAGACCCAGTACTTC.

The DNA of the CDR3 is TGCGCCAGCAGCCAAGATATGGGGGACTGGCGGCCCGAGCAGTACTTC. Translated: CASSQDMGDWRPEQYF. This chain connects TRBV4-1 to TRBJ2-7, with D possibly matching TRBD2 (6 bases). The CDR3 extends over 16 amino acids. Germline assignment: CDR1 MGHRA and CDR2 YSYEKL. The V end lost 0 bases, the J end lost 6 bases, and 18 bases lay between the germline ends.

The CDR3 sequence is CAWSVQGQGGNYGYTF. CDR3 DNA: TGTGCCTGGAGTGTCCAAGGACAGGGGGGTAACTATGGCTACACCTTC. The chain uses TRBV30 and TRBJ1-2; the match to TRBD1 covers 10 bases. CDR1 and CDR2 from the germline V gene are GTSNPN and SVGIG (reference sequence). With 0 bases clipped from V and 1 base from J, the junction kept 5 bases outside the gene matches. This CDR3 is built from 16 residues.

J is TRBJ2-3 and V is TRBV4-3, with D maybe TRBD1 (5 bases). The V end was cut by 4 bases, the J end by 5 bases, with 22 bases between. The CDR3 totals 17 residues. The V gene's germline CDR1 is LGHNA and CDR2 YSLEER. CDR3 DNA: TGCGCCAGCAGCCGATCCCGACAGCTCGGTTTGGGAGATACGCAGTATTTT. Translation: CASSRSRQLGLGDTQYF.

V usage is TRBV7-9 and J usage is TRBJ1-2; possible D gene TRBD1, 5 bases. Trimming pared 5 bases from V and 4 bases from J, leaving 17 bases between. The CDR3 has 15 residues. CDR1 SEHNR and CDR2 FQNEAQ come from the germline V gene (reference sequence). The chain's CDR3 is CASSPRGEPTYGYTF. The CDR3 DNA is TGTGCCAGCAGCCCCCGGGGGGAGCCCACCTATGGCTACACCTTC.

The chain has TRBV7-8 and TRBJ1-2, with D perhaps TRBD1 (5 bases). CDR3 length: 15 residues. V shed 1 base and J shed 4 bases, with 13 bases lying between them. Germline lookup yields CDR1 SGHVS and CDR2 FQNEAQ. The CDR3 here is CASSLGRGSSYGYTF. The CDR3 DNA reads TGTGCCAGCAGCTTAGGGAGGGGCAGCAGCTATGGCTACACCTTC.

The chain employs TRBV13 and TRBJ2-1, with D maybe TRBD2 (6 bases). V was pared by 4 bases and J by 14 bases, with 18 bases between. From germline, CDR1 is PRHDT and CDR2 FYEKMQ (reference sequence). This CDR3 has 13 residues. In DNA, the CDR3 is TGTGCCAGCAGCTCCATTCCCCCGGGGGAAAAGTTCTTC. It encodes CASSSIPPGEKFF.

This sequence joins TRBV2 and TRBJ1-4; 8 bases are a match to TRBD1. V was clipped by 6 bases and J by 11 bases; unmatched bases: 8. The CDR3 consists of 13 residues. The germline CDR1 and CDR2 sequences are SNHLY and FYNNEI. The CDR3 bases are TGTGCCAGCAGCGATGGACAGGGCGGGAAACTGTTTTTT. Protein product: CASSDGQGGKLFF.

The V call is TRBV4-2, the J call TRBJ2-7; 7 bases match TRBD2. In germline, CDR1 is LGHNA, CDR2 YNFKEQ. This CDR3 spans 15 amino acids. V lost 0 bases and J lost 6; bases outside the gene matches: 8. CDR3 in DNA: TGTGCCAGCAGCCAAGATAAAGCGGGGCCCGGCGAGCAGTACTTC. Encoded protein: CASSQDKAGPGEQYF.

The V and J genes are TRBV29-1 and TRBJ1-3, with 7 bases aligning to TRBD1. The ends lost 1 base at V and 6 bases at J; junction bases unmatched: 3. The germline CDR1 and CDR2 sequences are SQVTM and ANQGSEA. The CDR3 is 13 amino acids. The CDR3: CSVEGDRANTIYF. The DNA for the CDR3 is TGCAGCGTTGAAGGTGACAGGGCAAACACCATATATTTT.

The chain couples TRBV24-1 to TRBJ2-5; perhaps TRBD2 as D (7 bases). Between the trimmed V and J ends, which lost 4 bases and 2 bases, there was a span of 22 bases. CDR1 is KGHDR, CDR2 SFDVKD, per germline. The CDR3 spans 18 residues. In nucleotides, the CDR3 is TGTGCCACCAGTGAACCCCGGGGAGGGGGTGGGAGACAAGAGACCCAGTACTTC. It translates to CATSEPRGGGGRQETQYF.

J is TRBJ2-5 and V is TRBV7-3; 11 bases map to TRBD2. The CDR3 is 17 residues long. Looked up from germline, CDR1 is SGHTA and CDR2 is FQGTGA. V shed 1 base and J 3 bases; nucleotides not matched to a gene: 7. CDR3 protein: CASSLRGGTSGKETQYF. The CDR3 DNA is TGTGCCAGCAGCTTAAGGGGTGGGACTAGCGGAAAAGAGACCCAGTACTTC.

V usage is TRBV19 and J usage is TRBJ1-5, with 10 bases lining up with TRBD1. The CDR3 loop spans 13 amino acids. Trimming took 5 bases from V and 5 from J; bases not matched to a gene: 0. From germline, CDR1 is LNHDA and CDR2 SQIVND (reference sequence). In DNA, the CDR3 is TGTGCCAGTAGTGGGACAGGGGATCAGCCCCAGCATTTT. Protein product: CASSGTGDQPQHF.

This chain links TRBV14 with TRBJ2-7; D gene ambiguous. The V gene lost 4 bases and the J gene lost 0 bases, with 16 bases spanning the gap. This CDR3 comprises 16 residues. Germline V gene data show CDR1 as SGHDN and CDR2 as FVKESK. CDR3 sequence (DNA): TGTGCCAGCAGCCCTTTTTCGCGCCTAAGCTCCTACGAGCAGTACTTC. Protein product: CASSPFSRLSSYEQYF. Using reference TRBV14 and TRBJ2-7 for the parts outside the CDR3, the full variable domain is EAGVTQFPSHSVIEKGQTVTLRCDPISGHDNLYWYRRVMGKEIKFLLHFVKESKQDESGMPNNRFLAERTGGTYSTLKVQPAELEDSGVYFCASSPFSRLSSYEQYFGPGTRLTVT.

The V call is TRBV24-1, the J call TRBJ2-3; TRBD1 matches 7 bases. The CDR3 runs to 13 residues. V shed 7 bases and J 2 bases; nucleotides not matched to a gene: 2. Germline loops: CDR1 KGHDR, CDR2 SFDVKD. DNA of the CDR3: TGTGCCACCAGGGGGACAGCCACAGATACGCAGTATTTT. This encodes CATRGTATDTQYF.

This rearrangement joins TRBV6-1 to TRBJ2-2; no firm D call. The CDR3 totals 15 residues. In germline, CDR1 is MNHNS, CDR2 SASEGT. Trimming shortened V by 2 bases and J by 4 bases, and 11 bases separated the two germline ends. CDR3 bases: TGTGCCAGCAGTGAACCGGGTGACGGCACCGGGGAGCTGTTTTTT. Residues: CASSEPGDGTGELFF.

The chain joins TRBV27 to TRBJ2-1, with D perhaps matching TRBD2 (6 bases). The CDR3 runs to 15 residues. The V gene's germline CDR1 is MNHEY and CDR2 SMNVEV (reference sequence). Trimming cost V 9 bases and J 0 bases, with 15 bases left between them. The DNA of the CDR3 is TGTGCCAGTCGTATTAGCGGAAGCTCCTACAATGAGCAGTTCTTC. Translating gives CASRISGSSYNEQFF.